One sample yielded the 18 T cell receptor beta chains listed below, sequenced in a study of blood T cells in healthy people across ages. A second PCR, run for roughly 6 to 11 cycles, used a sample-barcoded 5' primer plus a J-beta primer mix. TCRdb fed the 5' RACE reads into MiXCR, producing one record per CDR3 protein. The data contain about 570,000 distinct CDR3 sequences, approximately 30% of them singletons. The specimen sequenced was blood. These receptors all stem from a woman in her 70s in good health.

This chain joins TRBV20-1 and TRBJ1-3, with a tentative D call TRBD1 (5 bases). The CDR3 has 16 residues. Germline V gene sequence: CDR1 DFQATT, CDR2 SNEGSKA (reference sequence). Deletions cut 0 bases from V and 3 bases from J, with 15 bases between. CDR3 protein: CSARDGRELHGNTIYF. The CDR3 DNA reads TGCAGTGCTAGAGATGGCAGGGAACTTCATGGAAACACCATATATTTT.

In nucleotides, the CDR3 is TGTGCCAGCAGCACAGACGGGGGGGCGGGTCGGGAGCAGTACTTC. This codes for CASSTDGGAGREQYF. J is TRBJ2-5 and V is TRBV7-2; 8 bases agree with TRBD2. Germline V CDR1 and CDR2: SGHTA, FQGNSA. CDR3 length: 15 residues. V dropped 5 bases and J dropped 11; count of bases not matched to a gene: 16.

The gene calls are TRBV30 and TRBJ2-5; D not resolved. The J call may not be correct, given that the DNA end is closer to TRBJ2-7. The germline CDR1 and CDR2 sequences are GTSNPN and SVGIG (reference sequence). The CDR3 totals 12 residues. CDR3 in DNA: TGTGCCTGGAGAGGCACTCGGTCCGAGCAGTACTTC. Amino acid sequence: CAWRGTRSEQYF.

The chain joins TRBV20-1 to TRBJ1-1; 9 positions agree with TRBD1. Germline CDR1 and CDR2: DFQATT and SNEGSKA (reference sequence). Germline trimming cut 3 bases from V and 6 bases from J; bases unmatched to any gene: 17. This CDR3 has 17 amino acids. The CDR3 DNA reads as TGCAGTGCTAGGCTACAGGGGGCGCCCCGAAGGGGTGCTGAAGCTTTCTTT. Translated: CSARLQGAPRRGAEAFF.

The V call is TRBV6-4, the J call TRBJ2-4; TRBD1 matches at 7 bases. CDR1 is MRHNA, CDR2 SNTAGT, per germline. This CDR3 region has 15 residues. With V trimmed by 6 bases and J by 8 bases, 13 bases remained unmatched. CDR3 loop: CASSSNPGGDYIQYF. The CDR3 coding sequence is TGTGCCAGCAGCTCCAACCCAGGGGGTGACTACATTCAGTACTTC.

This clonotype was seen only a few times. This rearrangement joins TRBV7-2 to TRBJ2-2; 7 bases match TRBD2. CDR3 length: 15 amino acids. Germline V gene data show CDR1 as SGHTA and CDR2 as FQGNSA. V lost 5 bases to trimming and J lost 4 bases; unmatched junction nucleotides: 7. The CDR3 nucleotides read TGTGCCAGCAGCGCGGGACTACTAATCACCGGGGAGCTGTTTTTT. Translating it yields CASSAGLLITGELFF.

The chain has TRBV6-2 or TRBV6-3 and TRBJ2-1; D gene unclear. Germline lookup yields CDR1 MNHEY and CDR2 SVGEGT. The V and J ends lost 5 bases and 4 bases respectively, with 6 bases between them. This CDR3 has 12 amino acids. As DNA, the CDR3 is TGTGCCAGCAGTGACAATTACAATGAGCAGTTCTTC. Protein: CASSDNYNEQFF.

The rearrangement joins TRBV24-1 to TRBJ1-1; D call uncertain. Germline CDR1 is KGHDR and CDR2 is SFDVKD. CDR3 length: 13 residues. Deletions cut 6 bases from V and 1 base from J, with 8 bases between. The CDR3 sequence is CATSKKENTEAFF. The CDR3 DNA follows: TGTGCCACCAGTAAAAAAGAGAACACTGAAGCTTTCTTT.

This clonotype turned up a few times. The chain carries TRBV20-1 and TRBJ1-1; D possibly corresponds to TRBD1 (5 bases). CDR3 length equals 13 residues. The germline V gene encodes CDR1 DFQATT and CDR2 SNEGSKA (reference sequence). Trimming took off 2 bases at V and 4 bases at J, with 11 bases between the two ends. In DNA, the CDR3 is TGCAGTGCTAGACCCGACAGCTTCACTGAAGCTTTCTTT. Protein: CSARPDSFTEAFF.

The rearrangement uses TRBV12-3 or TRBV12-4 and TRBJ2-7; maybe TRBD2 (5 bases). The CDR3 loop spans 15 amino acids. Trimming removed 7 bases from V and 6 bases from J, with 22 bases in between. The CDR3 DNA reads TGTGCCAGCACCCTTTTAGCGTTTTCACGCGGCGAGCAGTACTTC. Translated: CASTLLAFSRGEQYF.

A few counts support this clonotype. The chain couples TRBV29-1 to TRBJ2-5, with TRBD1 matching 7 bases. The V segment lost 0 bases and the J segment 9 bases; nucleotides outside the gene matches: 4. Germline V gene data show CDR1 as SQVTM and CDR2 as ANQGSEA. The CDR3 is made up of 12 amino acids. In nucleotides, the CDR3 is TGCAGCGTTGAAGATCCACAGGGGCCCCAGTACTTC. Translated: CSVEDPQGPQYF.

The CDR3, as DNA: TGCAGCGTTTCTATAGGACAGATCTACGAGCAGTACTTC. It translates to CSVSIGQIYEQYF. The rearrangement joins TRBV29-1 to TRBJ2-7; D is perhaps TRBD1 (6 bases). Trimming shortened V by 5 bases and J by 3 bases, and 14 bases separated the two germline ends. The CDR3 length is 13 residues. Germline CDR1 is SQVTM and CDR2 is ANQGSEA.

This clonotype was seen more than once but under ten times. The V call is TRBV29-1, the J call TRBJ1-2; 7 bases agree with TRBD1. CDR1 is SQVTM and CDR2 is ANQGSEA in the germline V gene. This CDR3 has 10 amino acids. Trimming took 6 bases from V and 7 from J; bases not matched to a gene: 2. The CDR3 protein is CSVTGPGYTF. CDR3 DNA: TGCAGCGTGACAGGGCCTGGCTACACCTTC.

This clonotype showed up just a few times. The chain recombines TRBV4-3 with TRBJ1-1; D is possibly TRBD1 (6 bases). CDR3 size: 17 residues. The germline V gene encodes CDR1 LGHNA and CDR2 YSLEER. The V end lost 1 base, the J end lost 5 bases, and 20 bases lay between the germline ends. CDR3 bases: TGCGCCAGCAGCCAAGCTGAAAGGGGGACACGAGGGACTGAAGCTTTCTTT. Its protein product is CASSQAERGTRGTEAFF.

The J gene is TRBJ2-3, the V gene TRBV9; TRBD2 aligns across 8 bases. This CDR3 has 18 residues. The V and J ends lost 4 bases and 3 bases, in that order; junction bases with no gene match: 16. Germline V gives CDR1 SGDLS, CDR2 YYNGEE. The CDR3 DNA is TGTGCCAGCAGCACCAAAGGAGGGGGGCGGGGGGTAACAGATACGCAGTATTTT. Amino acid sequence: CASSTKGGGRGVTDTQYF.

The chain is built from TRBV12-3 or TRBV12-4 and TRBJ1-1; a possible D gene is TRBD1 (6 bases). This CDR3 contains 13 residues. V was pared by 6 bases and J by 3 bases, with 11 bases between. DNA of the CDR3: TGTGCCAGCAGAGAACAGGGTGACACTGAAGCTTTCTTT. Residues: CASREQGDTEAFF.

This clonotype was seen only a few times. The chain is built from TRBV28 and TRBJ2-1; TRBD2 matches at 8 bases. The V and J ends lost 5 bases and 4 bases, in that order; junction bases with no gene match: 10. CDR3 length: 16 residues. CDR1 and CDR2 from the germline V gene are MDHEN and SYDVKM. The CDR3 region is CASSTLRGDFYNEQFF. CDR3 nucleotide sequence: TGTGCCAGCAGTACCCTGCGGGGGGATTTTTACAATGAGCAGTTCTTC.

This clonotype came up a few times. This chain links TRBV4-2 with TRBJ2-4; 9 nucleotides agree with TRBD2. V shed 1 base and J 3 bases; nucleotides not matched to a gene: 7. The CDR3 runs to 17 residues. CDR1 is LGHNA and CDR2 is YNFKEQ in the germline V gene. The CDR3 nucleotides read TGTGCCAGCAGCCAAGGGCGGGGGGGATTAGACAAAAACATTCAGTACTTC. Its protein product is CASSQGRGGLDKNIQYF.